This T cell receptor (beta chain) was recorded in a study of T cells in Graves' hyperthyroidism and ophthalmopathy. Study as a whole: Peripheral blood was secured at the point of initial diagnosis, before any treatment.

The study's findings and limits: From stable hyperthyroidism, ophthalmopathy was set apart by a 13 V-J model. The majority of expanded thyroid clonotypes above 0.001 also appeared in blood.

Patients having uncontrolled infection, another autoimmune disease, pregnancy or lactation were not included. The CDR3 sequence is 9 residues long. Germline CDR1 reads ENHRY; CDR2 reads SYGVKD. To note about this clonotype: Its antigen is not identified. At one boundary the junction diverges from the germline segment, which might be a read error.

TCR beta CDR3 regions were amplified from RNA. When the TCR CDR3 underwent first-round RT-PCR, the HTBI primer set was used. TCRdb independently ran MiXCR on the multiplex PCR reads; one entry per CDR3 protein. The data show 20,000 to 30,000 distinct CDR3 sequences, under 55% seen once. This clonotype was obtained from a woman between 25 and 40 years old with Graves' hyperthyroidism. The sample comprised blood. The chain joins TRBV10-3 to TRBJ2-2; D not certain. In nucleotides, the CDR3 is TGTGCCATCACCTGGGAGCTGTTTTTT. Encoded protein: CAITWELFF.